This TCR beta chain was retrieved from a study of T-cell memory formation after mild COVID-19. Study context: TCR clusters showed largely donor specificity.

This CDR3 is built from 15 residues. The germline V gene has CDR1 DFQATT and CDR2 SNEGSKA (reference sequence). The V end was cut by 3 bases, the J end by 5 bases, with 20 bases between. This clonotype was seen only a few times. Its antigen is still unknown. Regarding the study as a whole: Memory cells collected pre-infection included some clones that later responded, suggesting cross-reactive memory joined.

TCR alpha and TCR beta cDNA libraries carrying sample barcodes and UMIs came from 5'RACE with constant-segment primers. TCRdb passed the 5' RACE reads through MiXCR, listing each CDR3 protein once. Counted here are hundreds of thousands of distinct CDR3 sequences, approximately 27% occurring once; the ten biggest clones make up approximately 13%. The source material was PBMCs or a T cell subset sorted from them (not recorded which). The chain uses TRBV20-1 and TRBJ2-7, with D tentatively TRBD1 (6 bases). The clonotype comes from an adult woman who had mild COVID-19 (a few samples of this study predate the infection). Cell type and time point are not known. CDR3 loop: CSASGGRGQGHEQYF. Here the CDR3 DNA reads TGCAGTGCTAGTGGGGGCAGGGGCCAAGGACACGAGCAGTACTTC.